Presented here are 27 T cell receptor beta chains from one specimen sequenced in a study of molecular identifiers for immune sequencing clone quantification. TCRdb independently ran MiXCR on the PCR reads; one entry per CDR3 protein. The sample includes about 640,000 distinct CDR3 sequences, approximately 20% of them seen just once. The sequencing input was naive CD8+ T cells from blood, with Jurkat cell RNA spiked in. Subset of the sample: FACS-sorted CD8+CD4-CCR7+CD45RA+ naive T cells. The receptors come from a human donor in good health. Some libraries in this study had Jurkat cell RNA spiked in.

This clonotype has a handful of counts. A junction end diverges from the germline sequence, so it may reflect a read error. The chain employs TRBV12-3 or TRBV12-4 and TRBJ2-3; 8 bases are a match to TRBD1. The CDR3 sequence is 15 residues long. The CDR3 DNA follows: TGTGCCAGCAGTCAAGTGGCAGGGGGCACAGTTACGCAGTATTTT. As protein: CASSQVAGGTVTQYF.

This clonotype came up many times. The chain has TRBV11-2 and TRBJ2-2; D ambiguous. V was clipped by 1 base and J by 7 bases, with 10 bases between them. There are 14 residues in the CDR3. CDR1 is SGHAT, CDR2 FQNNGV, per germline. As DNA, the CDR3 is TGTGCCAGCAGCTTAGGCTTGGGGTACGGGGAGCTGTTTTTT. It yields the protein CASSLGLGYGELFF.

This clonotype was counted ten times or more. The gene calls are TRBV20-1 and TRBJ2-3, with 8 bases that match TRBD2. The V gene's germline CDR1 is DFQATT and CDR2 SNEGSKA (reference sequence). V lost 1 base and J lost 4; bases outside the gene matches: 10. This CDR3 has 16 amino acids. The DNA for the CDR3 is TGCAGTGCTAGAGGCAGAGCGGGAGAAGTTTCAGATACGCAGTATTTT. This gives the protein CSARGRAGEVSDTQYF.

The chain is built from TRBV4-3 and TRBJ1-6; no reliable D call. Trimming shortened V by 0 bases and J by 8 bases, and 11 bases separated the two germline ends. The germline V gene encodes CDR1 LGHNA and CDR2 YSLEER. This CDR3 has 15 amino acids. DNA for the CDR3: TGCGCCAGCAGCCAAGATCAGGCCGAGGATTCACCCCTCCACTTT. Amino acid sequence: CASSQDQAEDSPLHF.

Ten or more counts support this clonotype. V is TRBV21-1 and J is TRBJ1-2. TRBV21-1 is an annotated pseudogene. The CDR3 is 12 amino acids. Written as DNA, the CDR3 is TGTGCCAGCATTGCCGGTAATTATGGCTACACCTTC. It encodes CASIAGNYGYTF.

CDR3 bases: TGTGCCAGCAGCGAGGGGCAGGAAAATTCACCCCTCCACTTT. Translation gives CASSEGQENSPLHF. The chain joins TRBV7-3 to TRBJ1-6, with D possibly matching TRBD1 (5 bases). This CDR3 comprises 14 residues. Germline V CDR1 and CDR2: SGHTA, FQGTGA. The V end was cut by 5 bases, the J end by 7 bases, with 12 bases between.

The rearrangement links TRBV4-1 to TRBJ2-7; TRBD2 matches 14 bases. V shed 2 bases and J 4 bases; nucleotides not matched to a gene: 4. The CDR3 spans 16 residues. Germline CDR1 and CDR2: MGHRA and YSYEKL. CDR3 nucleotide sequence: TGCGCCAGCAGCCAACTGACTAGCGGGGGGGCTTACGAGCAGTACTTC. This codes for CASSQLTSGGAYEQYF.

This clonotype was seen ten or more times. The V call is TRBV10-3, the J call TRBJ1-5, with D possibly TRBD1 on 6 matching bases. Germline V CDR1 and CDR2: ENHRY, SYGVKD. This CDR3 is 13 amino acids long. Trimming pared 8 bases from V and 0 bases from J, leaving 8 bases between. As DNA, the CDR3 is TGTGCCATCGGGGGCGATAGCAATCAGCCCCAGCATTTT. Its translation is CAIGGDSNQPQHF.

This clonotype was counted at least ten times. The chain couples TRBV6-2 or TRBV6-3 to TRBJ1-5; TRBD1 is a possible D gene (5 bases). The CDR3 covers 15 residues. Germline values: CDR1 MNHEY, CDR2 SVGEGT. V was shortened by 0 bases and J by 5 bases, with 11 bases between the two germline ends. The CDR3 nucleotides read TGTGCCAGCAGTTACTCTCGGGGGTTGGATCAGCCCCAGCATTTT. Translating gives CASSYSRGLDQPQHF.

Remarks on this clonotype: A much larger clone sits a single nucleotide away, making a read error possible. The chain combines TRBV20-1 with TRBJ2-7, with D perhaps TRBD1 or TRBD2 (5 bases each). Trimming removed 1 base at V and 0 bases at J, with 19 bases between. From germline, CDR1 is DFQATT and CDR2 SNEGSKA (reference sequence). The CDR3 loop spans 17 amino acids. The CDR3 DNA sequence: TGCAGTGCTAGAGTATGGGACGTCGGCTCGAGCTCCTACGAGCAGTACTTC. Translated: CSARVWDVGSSSYEQYF.

The J gene is TRBJ1-1, the V gene TRBV15; a weak D match, TRBD1 (5 bases). The CDR3 extends over 18 amino acids. Trimming cost V 0 bases and J 7 bases, with 24 bases left between them. CDR1 is LNHNV and CDR2 is YYDKDF in the germline V gene (reference sequence). CDR3 protein: CATSRDFSRVRDPGEAFF. DNA for the CDR3: TGTGCCACCAGCAGAGATTTTTCCAGGGTTAGAGACCCTGGTGAAGCTTTCTTT.

At least ten counts were recorded for this clonotype. The V call is TRBV5-6, the J call TRBJ1-2; possibly TRBD1 for D (6 bases). Trimming removed 2 bases at V and 3 bases at J, with 17 bases between. The CDR3 loop spans 16 amino acids. CDR1 is SGHDT, CDR2 YYEEEE, per germline. The CDR3 region is CASSFGTGPPHYGYTF. Written as DNA, the CDR3 is TGTGCCAGCAGCTTCGGTACAGGGCCTCCGCACTATGGCTACACCTTC.

As concerns this clonotype: A read error may produce the germline difference seen at one junction end. The V gene is TRBV5-4, the J gene TRBJ2-7; 8 nucleotides agree with TRBD2. The CDR3 spans 15 residues. Germline V gives CDR1 SGHNT, CDR2 YYREEE (reference sequence). CDR3 sequence (DNA): TGTGCCAGCAGCTTGCGGGAGGGCCGATCCTACGAGCGGTACTTC. It translates to CASSLREGRSYERYF.

This clonotype was observed many times. The chain couples TRBV19 to TRBJ2-3, with D possibly matching TRBD2 (5 bases). Germline values: CDR1 LNHDA, CDR2 SQIVND (reference sequence). Trimming took off 6 bases at V and 3 bases at J, with 16 bases between the two ends. CDR3 length: 15 amino acids. The CDR3 loop is CASRMEASGTDTQYF. The CDR3, as DNA: TGTGCCAGTAGGATGGAGGCCTCGGGAACAGATACGCAGTATTTT.

The table lists this clonotype with a few counts. The genes are TRBV7-9 and TRBJ2-1; D gene ambiguous. V was cut by 5 bases and J by 0 bases, with 11 bases left in between. CDR3 length: 15 residues. Germline loops: CDR1 SEHNR, CDR2 FQNEAQ (reference sequence). The CDR3 coding sequence is TGTGCCAGCAGCAAAATTGATCCCTCCTACAATGAGCAGTTCTTC. It encodes CASSKIDPSYNEQFF.

This clonotype was counted a few times. This chain links TRBV29-1 with TRBJ2-1; 9 bases map to TRBD2. The germline V gene has CDR1 SQVTM and CDR2 ANQGSEA. The CDR3 is made up of 13 amino acids. With V trimmed by 4 bases and J by 2 bases, 0 bases remained unmatched. CDR3 in DNA: TGCAGCGTTGTAGCGGGGGCCTACAATGAGCAGTTCTTC. This gives the protein CSVVAGAYNEQFF.

This chain connects TRBV15 to TRBJ1-3; D is unresolved. Trimming took 0 bases from V and 3 from J, leaving 6 bases between them. The CDR3 spans 14 residues. The germline CDR1 and CDR2 sequences are LNHNV and YYDKDF (reference sequence). The CDR3 DNA sequence: TGTGCCACCAGCAGAGAGGAGCGTGGAAACACCATATATTTT. Translation gives CATSREERGNTIYF.

Ten or more counts support this clonotype. The chain's CDR3 is CASSLKINTGELFF. For the CDR3, the DNA is TGCGCCAGCAGCTTGAAAATAAACACCGGGGAGCTGTTTTTT. The chain has TRBV5-1 and TRBJ2-2; D is ambiguous. V gave up 1 base and J gave up 2 bases, with 6 bases separating them. Looked up from germline, CDR1 is SGHRS and CDR2 is YFSETQ. The CDR3 extends over 14 amino acids.

This clonotype was counted many times. The rearrangement joins TRBV12-3 or TRBV12-4 to TRBJ1-4; TRBD1 agrees at 9 bases. The CDR3 runs 15 residues. With V trimmed by 1 base and J by 7 bases, 4 bases remained unmatched. CDR3 amino acids: CASSLGGTGIEKLFF. The CDR3 bases are TGTGCCAGCAGTTTAGGGGGGACAGGGATTGAAAAACTGTTTTTT.

The J gene is TRBJ1-6, the V gene TRBV27; D is unclear. Germline V CDR1 and CDR2: MNHEY, SMNVEV (reference sequence). The CDR3 length is 14 residues. Trimming took 9 bases from V and 6 from J, leaving 15 bases between them. The CDR3 nucleotides read TGTGCCAGTTCGATGTCCCTCACTAATTCACCCCTCCACTTT. Protein: CASSMSLTNSPLHF.

This clonotype appeared many times. The rearrangement joins TRBV29-1 to TRBJ2-3, with TRBD2 identical over 8 bases. Germline V gene sequence: CDR1 SQVTM, CDR2 ANQGSEA. With V trimmed by 7 bases and J by 3 bases, 6 bases remained unmatched. CDR3 length: 13 amino acids. CDR3 amino acids: CSAPGLVTDTQYF. The CDR3 bases are TGCAGCGCACCGGGACTAGTAACAGATACGCAGTATTTT.

In this sample, this clonotype turned up a few times. The chain is built from TRBV27 and TRBJ2-7, with 9 bases lining up with TRBD2. Germline-derived CDR1 and CDR2 are MNHEY and SMNVEV (reference sequence). This CDR3 has 16 amino acids. V was clipped by 8 bases and J by 6 bases; unmatched bases: 17. CDR3 residues: CASAPQLVAGVSEQYF. Written as DNA, the CDR3 is TGTGCCAGCGCCCCCCAACTAGTAGCGGGAGTATCCGAGCAGTACTTC.

This clonotype occurred many times. The chain joins TRBV19 to TRBJ2-5; TRBD2 agrees at 10 bases. Germline assignment: CDR1 LNHDA and CDR2 SQIVND (reference sequence). V trimming: 5 bases; J trimming: 1 base; junction bases outside the gene matches: 4. This CDR3 spans 15 amino acids. The CDR3 region is CASSSGLAVQETQYF. For the CDR3, the DNA is TGTGCCAGTAGTTCCGGACTAGCGGTCCAAGAGACCCAGTACTTC.

The table lists this clonotype with many counts. The V call is TRBV3-1, the J call TRBJ1-5, with D maybe TRBD1 (6 bases). Germline V lookup: CDR1 LGHDT, CDR2 YNNKEL (reference sequence). Deletions cut 1 base from V and 7 bases from J, with 20 bases between. CDR3 length: 17 residues. CDR3 residues: CASSQAPPEGGPQPQHF. The DNA of the CDR3 is TGTGCCAGCAGCCAAGCTCCACCGGAGGGGGGTCCGCAGCCCCAGCATTTT.

This clonotype was observed a few times. The CDR3 loop reads CASSSGGLLSYNEQFF. In DNA, the CDR3 is TGTGCCAGCAGCTCAGGGGGACTACTCTCCTACAATGAGCAGTTCTTC. V gene TRBV7-9 combines with J gene TRBJ2-1, with D perhaps TRBD1 or TRBD2 (7 bases each). Trimming removed 4 bases from V and 0 bases from J, with 13 bases in between. The CDR3 extends over 16 amino acids. Germline assignment: CDR1 SEHNR and CDR2 FQNEAQ (reference sequence).

The sample holds many counts of this clonotype. V gene TRBV9 combines with J gene TRBJ2-2; TRBD1 aligns across 9 bases. This CDR3 has 15 amino acids. Per germline, CDR1 SGDLS and CDR2 YYNGEE. After removal of 3 bases from V and 5 bases from J, the junction contained 5 bases not matched to a gene. Written as DNA, the CDR3 is TGTGCCAGCAGCGATGACAGGGGGTTGACCGGGGAGCTGTTTTTT. This codes for CASSDDRGLTGELFF.

For this clonotype: It may be a read error: a sequence one base away is much more abundant. Likely a read error: the CDR3 ends without its conserved phenylalanine or tryptophan. This chain joins TRBV7-9 and TRBJ2-3, with D unresolved. Germline CDR1 SEHNR, CDR2 FQNEAQ (reference sequence). This CDR3 spans 12 amino acids. V was trimmed by 2 bases and J by 5 bases, leaving 5 bases between them. CDR3 in DNA: TGTGCCAGCAGCTTAAGGGAAGATACGCAGTATCTT. Residues: CASSLREDTQYL.